The clone carrying this TCR beta chain came up once. Original methodology: From reference gene primer amplification, estimates of nucleated cell counts were derived. Assay: immunoSEQ multiplex PCR; the TCRdb copy retains only in-frame clones and omits some. V, J and clone size are those of that table, while D and trimming were read from the DNA. The profile shows about 350,000 clones, over 85% of them singletons. The data derive from a study of blood T cell repertoires in COVID-19. Study overall: Whether acute or convalescent, the COVID-19 samples came from the United States, Italy and Spain. PBMCs, B-cell-depleted T cells, or T cells were the source of the cDNA or gDNA that made up the material.

Germline CDR1 and CDR2: MNHNS and SASEGT. The length of the CDR3 is 14 residues. Germline trimming cut 3 bases from V and 7 bases from J; bases unmatched to any gene: 9. The receptor was derived from a woman aged 55 to 70 with COVID-19, enrolled during active disease. The rearrangement joins TRBV6-1 to TRBJ2-7, with 7 bases fitting TRBD1. The material sequenced was peripheral blood. The CDR3 coding sequence is TGTGCCAGCAGTGACCGCGGCAGGGGGTGGGAGCAGTACTTC. As protein: CASSDRGRGWEQYF.